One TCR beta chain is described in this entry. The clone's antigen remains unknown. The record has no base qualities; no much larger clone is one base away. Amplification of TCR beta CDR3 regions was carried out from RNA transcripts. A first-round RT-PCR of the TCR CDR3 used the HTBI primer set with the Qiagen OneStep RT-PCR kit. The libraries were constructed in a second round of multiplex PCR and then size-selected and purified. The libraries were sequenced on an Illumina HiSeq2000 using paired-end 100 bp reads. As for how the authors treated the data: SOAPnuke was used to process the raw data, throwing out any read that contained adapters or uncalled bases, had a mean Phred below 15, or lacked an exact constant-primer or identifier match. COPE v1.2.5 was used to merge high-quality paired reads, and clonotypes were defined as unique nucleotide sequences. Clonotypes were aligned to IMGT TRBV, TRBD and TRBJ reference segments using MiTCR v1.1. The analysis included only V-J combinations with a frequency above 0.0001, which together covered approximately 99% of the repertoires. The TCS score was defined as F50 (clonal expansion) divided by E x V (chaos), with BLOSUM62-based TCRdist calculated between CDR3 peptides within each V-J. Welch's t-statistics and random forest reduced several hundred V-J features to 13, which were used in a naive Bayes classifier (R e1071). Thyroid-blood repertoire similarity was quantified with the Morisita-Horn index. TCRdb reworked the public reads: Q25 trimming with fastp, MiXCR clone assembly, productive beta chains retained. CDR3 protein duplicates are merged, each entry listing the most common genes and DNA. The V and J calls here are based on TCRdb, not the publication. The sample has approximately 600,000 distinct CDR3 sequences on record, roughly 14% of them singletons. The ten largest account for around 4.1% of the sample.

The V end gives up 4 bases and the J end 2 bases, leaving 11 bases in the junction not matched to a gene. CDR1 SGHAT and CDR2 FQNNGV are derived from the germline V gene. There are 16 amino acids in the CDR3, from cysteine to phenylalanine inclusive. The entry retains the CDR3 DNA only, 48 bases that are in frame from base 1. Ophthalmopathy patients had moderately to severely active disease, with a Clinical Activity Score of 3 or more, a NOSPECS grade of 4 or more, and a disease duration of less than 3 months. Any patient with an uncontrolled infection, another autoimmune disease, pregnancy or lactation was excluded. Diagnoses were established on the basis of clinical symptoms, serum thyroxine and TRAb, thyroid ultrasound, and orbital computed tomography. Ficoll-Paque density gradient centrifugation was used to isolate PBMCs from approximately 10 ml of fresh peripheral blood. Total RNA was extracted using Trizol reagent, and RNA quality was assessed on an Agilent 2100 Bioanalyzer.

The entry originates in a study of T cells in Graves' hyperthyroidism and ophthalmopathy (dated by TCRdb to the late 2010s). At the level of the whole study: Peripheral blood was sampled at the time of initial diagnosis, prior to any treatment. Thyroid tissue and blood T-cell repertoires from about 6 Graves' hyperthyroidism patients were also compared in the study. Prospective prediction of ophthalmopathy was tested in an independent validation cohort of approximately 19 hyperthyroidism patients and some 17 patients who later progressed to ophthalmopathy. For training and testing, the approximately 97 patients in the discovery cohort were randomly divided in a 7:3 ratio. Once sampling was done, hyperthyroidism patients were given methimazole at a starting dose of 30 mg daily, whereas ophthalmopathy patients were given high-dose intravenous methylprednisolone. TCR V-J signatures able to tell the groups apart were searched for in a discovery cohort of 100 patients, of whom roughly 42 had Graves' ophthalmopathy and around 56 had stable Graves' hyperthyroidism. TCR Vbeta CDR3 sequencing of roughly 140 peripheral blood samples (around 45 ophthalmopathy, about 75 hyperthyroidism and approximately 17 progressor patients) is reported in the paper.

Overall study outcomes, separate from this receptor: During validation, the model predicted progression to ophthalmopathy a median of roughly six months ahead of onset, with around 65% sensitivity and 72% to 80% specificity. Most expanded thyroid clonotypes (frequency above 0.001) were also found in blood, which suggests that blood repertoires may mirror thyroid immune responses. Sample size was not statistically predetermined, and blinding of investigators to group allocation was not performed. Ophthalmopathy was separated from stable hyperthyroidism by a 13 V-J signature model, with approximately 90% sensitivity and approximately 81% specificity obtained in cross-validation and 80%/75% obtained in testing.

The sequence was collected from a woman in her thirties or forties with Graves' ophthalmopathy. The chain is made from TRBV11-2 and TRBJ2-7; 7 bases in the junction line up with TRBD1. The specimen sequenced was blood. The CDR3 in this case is CASSSSGTAKTYEQYF. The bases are TGTGCCAGCAGCTCGTCCGGGACAGCGAAAACCTACGAGCAGTACTTC.